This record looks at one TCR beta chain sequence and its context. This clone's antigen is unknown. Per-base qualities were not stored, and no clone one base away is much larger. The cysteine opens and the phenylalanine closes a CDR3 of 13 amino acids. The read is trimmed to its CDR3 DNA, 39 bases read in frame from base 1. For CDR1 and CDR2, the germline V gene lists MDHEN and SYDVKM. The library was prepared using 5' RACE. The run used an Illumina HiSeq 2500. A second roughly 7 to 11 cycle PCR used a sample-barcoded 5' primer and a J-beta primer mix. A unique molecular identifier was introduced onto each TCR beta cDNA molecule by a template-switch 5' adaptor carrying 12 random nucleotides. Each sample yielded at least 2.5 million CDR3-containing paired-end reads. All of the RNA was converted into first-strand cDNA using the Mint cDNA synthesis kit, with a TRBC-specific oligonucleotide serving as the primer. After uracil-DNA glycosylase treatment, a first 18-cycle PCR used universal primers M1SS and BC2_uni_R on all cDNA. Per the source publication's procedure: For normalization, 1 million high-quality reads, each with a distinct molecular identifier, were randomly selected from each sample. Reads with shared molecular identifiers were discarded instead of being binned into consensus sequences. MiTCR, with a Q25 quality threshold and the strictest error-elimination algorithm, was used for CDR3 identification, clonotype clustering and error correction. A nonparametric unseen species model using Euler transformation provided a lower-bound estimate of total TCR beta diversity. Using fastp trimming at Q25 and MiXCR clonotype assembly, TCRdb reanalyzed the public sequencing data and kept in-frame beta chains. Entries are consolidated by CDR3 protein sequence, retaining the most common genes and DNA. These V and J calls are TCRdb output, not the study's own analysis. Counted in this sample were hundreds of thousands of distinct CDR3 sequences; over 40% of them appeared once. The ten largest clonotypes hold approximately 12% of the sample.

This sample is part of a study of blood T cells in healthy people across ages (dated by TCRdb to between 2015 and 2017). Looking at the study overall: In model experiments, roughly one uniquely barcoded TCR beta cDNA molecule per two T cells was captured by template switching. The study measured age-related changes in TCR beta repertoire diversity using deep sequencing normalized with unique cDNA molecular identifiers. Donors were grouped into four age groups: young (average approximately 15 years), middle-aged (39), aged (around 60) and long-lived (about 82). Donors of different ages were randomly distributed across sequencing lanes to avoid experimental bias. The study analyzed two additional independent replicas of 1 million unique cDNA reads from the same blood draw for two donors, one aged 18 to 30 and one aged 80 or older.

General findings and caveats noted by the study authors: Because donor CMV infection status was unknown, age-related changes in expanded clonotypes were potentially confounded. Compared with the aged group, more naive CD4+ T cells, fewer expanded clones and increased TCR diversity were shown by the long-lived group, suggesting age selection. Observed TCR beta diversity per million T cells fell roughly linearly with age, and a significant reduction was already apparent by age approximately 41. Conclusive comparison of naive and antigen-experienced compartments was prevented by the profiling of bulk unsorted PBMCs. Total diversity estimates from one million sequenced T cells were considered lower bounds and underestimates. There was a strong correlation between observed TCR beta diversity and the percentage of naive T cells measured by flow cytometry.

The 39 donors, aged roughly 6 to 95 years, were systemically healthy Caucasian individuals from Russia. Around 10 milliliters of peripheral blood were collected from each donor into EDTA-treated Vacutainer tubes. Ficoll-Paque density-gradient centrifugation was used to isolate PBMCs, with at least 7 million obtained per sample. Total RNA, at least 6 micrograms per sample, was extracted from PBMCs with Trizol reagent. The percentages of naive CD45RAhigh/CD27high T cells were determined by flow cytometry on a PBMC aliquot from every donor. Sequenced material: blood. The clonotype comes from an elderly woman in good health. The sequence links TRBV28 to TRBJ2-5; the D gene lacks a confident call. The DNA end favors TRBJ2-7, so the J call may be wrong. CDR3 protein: CASSLLSAYEQYF. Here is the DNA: TGTGCCAGCAGTTTATTATCGGCCTACGAGCAGTACTTC.